This TCR beta chain was sequenced during a study of shared clonotypes between healthy human individuals. Broader study findings: The diversity represented, both genetic and in exposure history, was limited by few donors. An effect of sequencing depth on clonotype sharing among donors was expected. Lower generation probabilities were found for non-shared clonotypes than for those shared by all four donors. The naive CD4 repertoires of a handful of donors were compared, and approximately 4.7% of clonotypes were shared.

CD45RO-negative CD8 cells positively selected for CCR7 made up the naive population, which excluded terminally differentiated effector memory CD45RA+ cells. Regarding this clone: The antigen remains unidentified.

With 4 bases clipped from V and 7 bases from J, the junction kept 13 bases outside the gene matches. Germline loops: CDR1 SGHDT, CDR2 YYEEEE. This CDR3 has 15 residues. Only in-frame clones appear in the TCRdb table, and some are missing; sequencing was by immunoSEQ multiplex PCR. This table holds around 2,000,000 clones, roughly 94% found once. This chain joins TRBV5-6 and TRBJ1-2, with 7 bases fitting TRBD1. This clonotype originated in a man in his late teens or twenties in good health. What was sequenced was naive CD8+ T cells sorted from blood. The CDR3: CASSDDRVVRRGYTF. The CDR3 DNA reads TGTGCCAGCAGCGACGACAGGGTAGTAAGACGTGGCTACACCTTC.